A selection of T cell receptor beta chains follows, all from one sample in a study of Ad26.COV2.S vaccination and SARS-CoV-2 variants. Repertoires were generated with immunoSEQ multiplex PCR, while TCRdb's copy carries only in-frame clones and drops some. Among about 330,000 clones, almost 90% were seen once, and the ten largest hold around 5.5%. The material was peripheral blood, obtained in a trial of Ad26.COV2.S vaccine versus placebo. The receptors stem from a person between 18 and 60 years old who received the Ad26.COV2.S COVID-19 vaccine or a placebo. CDR3s include the opening cysteine and the closing phenylalanine or tryptophan. Fields, in order: clone size, J gene, D gene, V gene, CDR3 DNA, CDR3 protein. D genes are given only for firm matches. Not all rows give a size; the values are once, few, many and, for expanded clones, a class.

clone size: .; J gene: TRBJ2-1; D gene: .; V gene: TRBV24-1; CDR3 DNA: TGTGCCACCAGTGACCCCCGCCGCCCCTTCGATGAGCAGTTCTTC; CDR3 protein: CATSDPRRPFDEQFF
clone size: .; J gene: TRBJ1-2; D gene: TRBD1; V gene: TRBV10-3; CDR3 DNA: TGTGCCATCAGTGCCCCAGGGGGCTTAAGCTATGGCTACACCTTC; CDR3 protein: CAISAPGGLSYGYTF
clone size: .; J gene: TRBJ2-3; D gene: .; V gene: TRBV7-2; CDR3 DNA: TGTGCCAGCAGCCCTTGGACTCAAGTTGCCCCTGATACGCAGTATTTT; CDR3 protein: CASSPWTQVAPDTQYF
clone size: .; J gene: TRBJ1-1; D gene: TRBD1; V gene: TRBV5-4; CDR3 DNA: TGTGCCAGCAGCCGACGGACAGGGACTGAAGCTTTCTTT; CDR3 protein: CASSRRTGTEAFF
clone size: .; J gene: TRBJ2-1; D gene: .; V gene: TRBV11-2; CDR3 DNA: TGTGCCAGCAGCTTAGGGGCAGGGTTATATGAGCAGTTCTTC; CDR3 protein: CASSLGAGLYEQFF
clone size: .; J gene: TRBJ2-5; D gene: .; V gene: TRBV14; CDR3 DNA: TGTGCCAGCAGCCCAAACATCGGAGAGACCCAGTACTTC; CDR3 protein: CASSPNIGETQYF
clone size: .; J gene: TRBJ2-7; D gene: .; V gene: TRBV29-1; CDR3 DNA: TGCAGCGTCGACTCAGGGAGCTCCTACGAGCAGTACTTC; CDR3 protein: CSVDSGSSYEQYF
clone size: .; J gene: TRBJ2-7; D gene: TRBD1; V gene: TRBV4-1; CDR3 DNA: TGCGCCAGCAGCCAAAGGACAGGGGGCTACGAGCAGTACTTC; CDR3 protein: CASSQRTGGYEQYF
clone size: .; J gene: TRBJ2-5; D gene: .; V gene: TRBV3-1/TRBV3-2; CDR3 DNA: TGTGCCAGCAGCCGCCGGGGGGCCCAAGAGACCCAGTACTTC; CDR3 protein: CASSRRGAQETQYF
clone size: .; J gene: TRBJ1-1; D gene: .; V gene: TRBV24-1; CDR3 DNA: TGTGCCACCAGTGATGGGCAGGACGACACTGAAGCTTTCTTT; CDR3 protein: CATSDGQDDTEAFF
clone size: .; J gene: TRBJ1-2; D gene: .; V gene: TRBV29-1; CDR3 DNA: TGCAGCTCCGCACCGGCTCTAGCCGCGGCTGGCTACACCTTC; CDR3 protein: CSSAPALAAAGYTF
clone size: .; J gene: TRBJ1-3; D gene: TRBD1; V gene: TRBV7-6; CDR3 DNA: TGTGCCAGCAGCTTAGCAGAGGGGGCTGGTGGAAACACCATATATTTT; CDR3 protein: CASSLAEGAGGNTIYF
clone size: .; J gene: TRBJ2-7; D gene: .; V gene: TRBV5-6; CDR3 DNA: TGTGCCAGCAGCTTGGGACAGCTTGGGGAGCAGTACTTC; CDR3 protein: CASSLGQLGEQYF
clone size: .; J gene: TRBJ1-2; D gene: .; V gene: TRBV2; CDR3 DNA: TGTGCCAGCACTCATGTGGGCGGGGGATTTAACTATGGCTACACCTTC; CDR3 protein: CASTHVGGGFNYGYTF
clone size: .; J gene: TRBJ2-1; D gene: .; V gene: TRBV12-3/TRBV12-4; CDR3 DNA: TGTGCCAGCAGTATAGCTCGGAATGAGCAGTTCTTC; CDR3 protein: CASSIARNEQFF
clone size: .; J gene: TRBJ1-5; D gene: .; V gene: TRBV19; CDR3 DNA: TGTGCCAGTAGAGCGGGACCTTATAGCAATCAGCCCCAGCATTTT; CDR3 protein: CASRAGPYSNQPQHF
clone size: .; J gene: TRBJ2-7; D gene: TRBD1; V gene: TRBV4-1; CDR3 DNA: TGCGCCAGCAGCCATACCGGGACAGGGAGATCCTACGAGCAGTACTTC; CDR3 protein: CASSHTGTGRSYEQYF
clone size: .; J gene: TRBJ1-3; D gene: .; V gene: TRBV27; CDR3 DNA: TGTGCCAGCAGTTTATCAAGCTCTGGAAACACCATATATTTT; CDR3 protein: CASSLSSSGNTIYF
clone size: .; J gene: TRBJ2-6; D gene: .; V gene: TRBV27; CDR3 DNA: TGTGCCAGCAGCCGGAACGGGGCAGGACCCTCTGGGGCCAACGTCCTGACTTTC; CDR3 protein: CASSRNGAGPSGANVLTF
clone size: .; J gene: TRBJ2-3; D gene: TRBD2; V gene: TRBV19; CDR3 DNA: TGTGCCAGTAGTAGGGGACTAGCGGGAGATACGCAGTATTTT; CDR3 protein: CASSRGLAGDTQYF
clone size: few; J gene: TRBJ1-5; D gene: .; V gene: TRBV7-8; CDR3 DNA: TGTGCCAGCAGCTTAAGGGACCGGGTAGGACAGCCCCAGCATTTT; CDR3 protein: CASSLRDRVGQPQHF
clone size: .; J gene: TRBJ2-3; D gene: .; V gene: TRBV19; CDR3 DNA: TGTGCCAGTAGGGACAGCCCCCCTCGGCCAGATACGCAGTATTTT; CDR3 protein: CASRDSPPRPDTQYF
clone size: .; J gene: TRBJ1-1; D gene: .; V gene: TRBV30; CDR3 DNA: TGTGCCTGGAGTCGGCGGAACCCTGAAGCTTTCTTT; CDR3 protein: CAWSRRNPEAFF
clone size: .; J gene: TRBJ1-2; D gene: .; V gene: TRBV11-3; CDR3 DNA: TGTGCCAGCAGCTTAGGAGATAACTATGGCTACACCTTC; CDR3 protein: CASSLGDNYGYTF
clone size: .; J gene: TRBJ1-1; D gene: .; V gene: TRBV29-1; CDR3 DNA: TGCAGCGTCCTGACAGGTAACGGGGACACTGAAGCTTTCTTT; CDR3 protein: CSVLTGNGDTEAFF
clone size: .; J gene: TRBJ1-2; D gene: TRBD1; V gene: TRBV10-3; CDR3 DNA: TGTGCCATCAGTGAGTCCGACAGGGGGTTTGGCTACACCTTC; CDR3 protein: CAISESDRGFGYTF
clone size: .; J gene: TRBJ1-1; D gene: .; V gene: TRBV4-3; CDR3 DNA: TGCGCCAGCAGCCAAGGACGCAACTTGAACACTGAAGCTTTCTTT; CDR3 protein: CASSQGRNLNTEAFF
clone size: few; J gene: TRBJ2-4; D gene: .; V gene: TRBV6-4; CDR3 DNA: TGTGCCAGCAGTGACGGGCTAGGATCGAGCATTCAGTACTTC; CDR3 protein: CASSDGLGSSIQYF
clone size: .; J gene: TRBJ1-1; D gene: .; V gene: TRBV7-6; CDR3 DNA: TGTGCCAGCAGGATGGGGCGCGGACTTGAAGCTTTCTTT; CDR3 protein: CASRMGRGLEAFF